The sequence of this T cell receptor (beta chain) was determined in a study of blood T cell repertoires in COVID-19. Study background: Spain, Italy and the United States supplied samples that represented acute and convalescent COVID-19. T cells, B-cell-depleted T cells, or PBMCs provided the cDNA or gDNA that served as material.

Sequenced by immunoSEQ multiplex PCR; TCRdb stores in-frame clones only, minus some. The data show about 82,000 clones, around four fifths seen once. Per germline, CDR1 MNHEY and CDR2 SMNVEV (reference sequence). This CDR3 spans 21 amino acids. Germline trimming cut 3 bases from V and 2 bases from J; bases unmatched to any gene: 21. The sample was peripheral blood. The genes are TRBV27 and TRBJ2-1, with 8 nucleotides matching TRBD1. This TCR came from a man at least 80 years old with active or convalescent COVID-19. Here the CDR3 reads CASSFLGFGQGREEAYNEQFF. The CDR3 coding sequence is TGTGCCAGCAGTTTCCTAGGTTTTGGACAGGGAAGGGAGGAAGCCTACAATGAGCAGTTCTTC.